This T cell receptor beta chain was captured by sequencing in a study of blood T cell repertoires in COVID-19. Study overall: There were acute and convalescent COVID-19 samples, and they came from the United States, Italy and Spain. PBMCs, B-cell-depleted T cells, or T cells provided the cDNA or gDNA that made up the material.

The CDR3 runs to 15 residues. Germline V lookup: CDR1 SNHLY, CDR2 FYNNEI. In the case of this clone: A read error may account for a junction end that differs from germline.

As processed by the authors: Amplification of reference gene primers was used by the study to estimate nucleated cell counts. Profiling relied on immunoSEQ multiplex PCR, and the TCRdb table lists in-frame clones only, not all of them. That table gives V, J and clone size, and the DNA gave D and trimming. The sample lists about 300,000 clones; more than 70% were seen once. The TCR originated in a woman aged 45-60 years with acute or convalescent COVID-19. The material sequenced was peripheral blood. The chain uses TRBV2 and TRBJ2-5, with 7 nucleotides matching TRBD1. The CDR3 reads CARSGPQGWEETQYF. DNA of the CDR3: TGTGCCAGAAGTGGCCCACAGGGGTGGGAAGAGACCCAGTACTTC. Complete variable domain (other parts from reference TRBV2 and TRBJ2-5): EPEVTQTPSHQVTQMGQEVILRCVPISNHLYFYWYRQILGQKVEFLVSFYNNEISEKSEIFDDQFSVERPDGSNFTLKIRSTKLEDSAMYFCARSGPQGWEETQYFGPGTRLLVL.